Below, 5 T cell receptor beta chains from the same sample are listed, as sequenced in a study of shared clonotypes between healthy human individuals. Only in-frame clones appear in the TCRdb table, and some are missing; sequencing was by immunoSEQ multiplex PCR. Here the sample spans more than 400,000 clones, approximately 78% being singletons. The sequenced material came from PBMCs. All receptors come from a woman between 40 and 50 years old in good health. Some clones in this sample may be carry-over from other donors' samples.

This clone was observed once. This chain connects TRBV19 to TRBJ1-5; 7 bases agree with TRBD1. The CDR3 has 13 amino acids. The J segment lost 4 bases and the V segment lost 5 bases, leaving 2 bases of the junction unmatched. Germline V gene sequence: CDR1 LNHDA, CDR2 SQIVND (reference sequence). CDR3 in amino acids: CASSATGNQPQHF. The CDR3 coding sequence is TGTGCCAGTAGTGCGACAGGGAATCAGCCCCAGCATTTT.

This clone was seen many times. The chain recombines TRBV27 with TRBJ2-1, with D perhaps TRBD2 (6 bases). The germline V and J ends were trimmed by 3 bases and 9 bases, with 18 bases remaining between them. Germline loops: CDR1 MNHEY, CDR2 SMNVEV (reference sequence). There are 15 residues in the CDR3. The CDR3 reads CASSFLSEGSGEQFF. The CDR3 DNA sequence: TGTGCCAGCAGTTTTCTATCGGAGGGTAGCGGTGAGCAGTTCTTC.

This clone was seen only once. This chain connects TRBV4-1 to TRBJ2-7; D gene ambiguous. The CDR3 runs 15 residues. Per the germline V gene, CDR1 is MGHRA and CDR2 is YSYEKL. V was cut by 0 bases and J by 2 bases, with 11 bases left in between. The CDR3 sequence is CASSQDRSGTYEQYF. The CDR3 DNA follows: TGCGCCAGCAGCCAAGATAGGTCTGGAACCTACGAGCAGTACTTC.

This clone occurred many times. The DNA for the CDR3 is TGTGCCAGCAGTGTTACTGCGAATTCACCCCTCCACTTT. Amino acid sequence: CASSVTANSPLHF. This sequence joins TRBV6-6 and TRBJ1-6; the D is unclear. Germline V lookup: CDR1 MNHNY, CDR2 SVGAGI (reference sequence). This CDR3 contains 13 residues. Trimming removed 5 bases at V and 7 bases at J, with 9 bases between.

This clone has at least ten counts. The germline gene is not matched at one end of the junction; a read error may be the cause. The chain uses TRBV30 and TRBJ1-6, with D possibly TRBD1 on 5 matching bases. There are 9 residues in the CDR3. CDR1 and CDR2 (germline): GTSNPN, SVGIG (reference sequence). The CDR3 protein is CAWSAGRNF. DNA for the CDR3: TGTGCCTGGAGTGCGGGGCGTAACTTT.